The present T cell receptor (beta chain) was sequenced within a study of blood T cell repertoires in COVID-19. The CDR3 is 16 residues long. V lost 1 base, J lost 4 bases, and 15 bases lay in between. The germline CDR1 and CDR2 sequences are LGHNA and YNFKEQ. Data came from immunoSEQ multiplex PCR; TCRdb stores just in-frame clones and leaves some out. This table has roughly 69,000 clones, about 86% appearing once. The receptor was derived from a human donor in a cohort sampled during active COVID-19. The sequenced material came from peripheral blood. The rearrangement uses TRBV4-2 and TRBJ2-3, with D tentatively TRBD2 (6 bases). The CDR3 nucleotides read TGTGCCAGCAGCCAAGGGGCCCTAGCGAGAGCAGATACGCAGTATTTT. Translated: CASSQGALARADTQYF.